This TCR beta chain came from a study of CD8+ T cells in alopecia areata. Study-wide context: It was oral tofacitinib, at 5 to 10 mg twice daily, that treated patients received.

Following extraction, RNA underwent reverse transcription to cDNA, which served as the sequencing template. The protocol was immunoSEQ multiplex PCR, while the TCRdb copy is restricted to in-frame clones and leaves out a portion. This table has 140,000 to 150,000 clones, roughly 46% appearing once. Sorted out of PBMCs were CD4+ T cells and CD8+ T cells. The V gene end was trimmed by 5 bases and the J gene end by 5 bases; junction bases not matched to a gene: 4. Germline V gene lookup returns CDR1 SQVTM and CDR2 ANQGSEA. This CDR3 is built from 13 residues. The sequencing here drew on CD4+ T cells sorted from blood, taken at week 0. The chain combines TRBV29-1 with TRBJ2-5; 11 nucleotides align to TRBD1. The receptor comes from a human donor with alopecia areata. CDR3 nucleotides: TGCAGCGTTAGGACAGGGGGCAGGGAGACCCAGTACTTC. This translates into CSVRTGGRETQYF. Drawing the rest from reference TRBV29-1 and TRBJ2-5, the complete variable domain is SAVISQKPSRDICQRGTSLTIQCQVDSQVTMMFWYRQQPGQSLTLIATANQGSEATYESGFVIDKFPISRPNLTFSTLTVSNMSPEDSSIYLCSVRTGGRETQYFGPGTRLLVL.